Below are 4 T cell receptor beta chains sequenced from a single sample in a study of early T cells in non-severe SARS-CoV-2 infection. One entry per CDR3 protein results from TCRdb running MiXCR on the 5' RACE reads. The sample consists of 75,000 to 90,000 distinct CDR3 sequences, more than 12% of them appearing once. Sequencing was carried out using whole blood. The origin of the receptors is an adult who was a healthcare worker with PCR-confirmed SARS-CoV-2 infection or an uninfected control (not recorded which).

The J gene is TRBJ2-6, the V gene TRBV6-1; a possible D gene is TRBD2 (5 bases). The CDR3 spans 15 residues. V lost 4 bases to trimming and J lost 0 bases, with 7 bases between them. CDR1 is MNHNS and CDR2 is SASEGT in the germline V gene. The CDR3 sequence is CASSGRFSGANVLTF. CDR3 sequence (DNA): TGTGCCAGCAGTGGGAGGTTCTCTGGGGCCAACGTCCTGACTTTC.

This clonotype was counted only a few times. The chain uses TRBV9 and TRBJ2-5; no definite D call. CDR3 length: 14 residues. The V gene's germline CDR1 is SGDLS and CDR2 YYNGEE. The V end was cut by 3 bases, the J end by 3 bases, with 12 bases between. The CDR3 protein is CASSGRKGKETQYF. The CDR3 nucleotides read TGTGCCAGCAGCGGACGAAAAGGGAAAGAGACCCAGTACTTC.

CDR3 sequence: CASSDLQGAGEQYF. CDR3 bases: TGCGCCAGCAGTGATCTACAGGGGGCTGGGGAGCAGTACTTC. The V and J genes are TRBV10-2 and TRBJ2-7; 9 nucleotides align to TRBD1. This CDR3 spans 14 amino acids. Trimming at V came to 3 bases and at J to 7 bases, leaving 7 bases not matched to a gene. Per germline, CDR1 WSHSY and CDR2 SAAADI.

This clonotype was seen ten or more times. The chain recombines TRBV18 with TRBJ2-3; D may be TRBD1 or TRBD2 (5 bases each). The CDR3 covers 14 residues. V was pared by 6 bases and J by 6 bases, with 16 bases between. CDR1 is KGHSH, CDR2 LQKENI, per germline. CDR3 amino acids: CASSGTTQVDTQYF. CDR3 nucleotide sequence: TGTGCCAGCTCGGGGACGACACAGGTGGATACGCAGTATTTT.